The 14 T cell receptor beta chains given below trace back to one sample, sequenced in a study of spatial heterogeneity in lung cancer. Noted time point: sample taken at primary tumor resection. Sequencing covered unsorted whole RNA taken from tumor, nontumor lung or frozen PBMC. TCRdb re-called the 5' RACE reads with MiXCR, one entry per CDR3 protein. The table has about 38,000 distinct CDR3 sequences, around 7.5% seen once. Source: PBMCs, taken at surgery. These receptors came from a male donor with early-stage non-small cell lung cancer.

This clonotype appeared many times. The rearrangement links TRBV11-2 to TRBJ2-3; TRBD2 matches at 9 bases. The CDR3 length is 15 residues. From germline, CDR1 is SGHAT and CDR2 FQNNGV. After removal of 7 bases from V and 2 bases from J, the junction contained 7 bases not matched to a gene. This chain's CDR3 is CASIERGAVTDTQYF. The CDR3 DNA sequence: TGTGCCAGCATCGAGCGGGGGGCCGTCACAGATACGCAGTATTTT.

This clonotype came up many times. The rearrangement joins TRBV20-1 to TRBJ2-3; a possible D gene is TRBD2 (6 bases). Germline V CDR1 and CDR2: DFQATT, SNEGSKA (reference sequence). The CDR3 runs to 14 residues. V lost 8 bases, J lost 2 bases, and 17 bases lay in between. For the CDR3, the DNA is TGCAGTCCAACGGAGGGTGTAAACACAGATACGCAGTATTTT. Translating it yields CSPTEGVNTDTQYF.

This clonotype was seen many times. The rearrangement links TRBV6-2 or TRBV6-3 to TRBJ1-1; TRBD1 might be the D (5 bases). Between the trimmed V and J ends, which lost 6 bases and 1 base, there was a span of 15 bases. The CDR3 totals 15 residues. Germline V gene data show CDR1 as MNHEY and CDR2 as SVGEGT. CDR3 nucleotide sequence: TGTGCCAGCAGAGACGGGACGGCCTCGAACACTGAAGCTTTCTTT. The encoded protein is CASRDGTASNTEAFF.

This clonotype was seen more than once but under ten times. The V and J genes are TRBV14 and TRBJ2-7, with 7 positions matching TRBD1. Germline CDR1 reads SGHDN; CDR2 reads FVKESK. This CDR3 has 15 amino acids. The trim removed 4 bases at V and 2 bases at J, leaving 8 bases unmatched. As DNA, the CDR3 is TGTGCCAGCAGCCTAAGAGGGGGCGCAACCTACGAGCAGTACTTC. Protein product: CASSLRGGATYEQYF. The entire variable domain, with the rest obtained from reference TRBV14 and TRBJ2-7, is as follows: EAGVTQFPSHSVIEKGQTVTLRCDPISGHDNLYWYRRVMGKEIKFLLHFVKESKQDESGMPNNRFLAERTGGTYSTLKVQPAELEDSGVYFCASSLRGGATYEQYFGPGTRLTVT.

This clonotype was counted ten times or more. V gene TRBV3-1 combines with J gene TRBJ2-5; possibly TRBD1 or TRBD2 for D (5 bases each). The CDR3 extends over 15 amino acids. The germline V gene has CDR1 LGHDT and CDR2 YNNKEL (reference sequence). V lost 0 bases, J lost 5 bases, and 13 bases lay in between. CDR3 DNA sequence: TGTGCCAGCAGCCAAGATCTGAGGTGGGGGGAGACCCAGTACTTC. Amino acids: CASSQDLRWGETQYF.

The chain links TRBV7-6 to TRBJ2-3; D is unclear. CDR3 length: 14 residues. Germline assignment: CDR1 SGHVS and CDR2 FNYEAQ. Trimming cost V 5 bases and J 5 bases, with 14 bases left between them. CDR3 amino acids: CASSPSPVGDTQYF. CDR3 nucleotides: TGTGCCAGCAGCCCGTCCCCGGTGGGAGATACGCAGTATTTT.

This clonotype has a count of ten or more. The gene calls are TRBV5-1 and TRBJ2-5; D gene uncertain. Germline values: CDR1 SGHRS, CDR2 YFSETQ. Between the trimmed V and J ends, which lost 2 bases and 0 bases, there was a span of 2 bases. The CDR3 sequence is 12 residues long. CDR3 sequence reads: CASSLNQETQYF. CDR3 bases: TGCGCCAGCAGCTTAAACCAAGAGACCCAGTACTTC.

This clonotype was picked up many times. This CDR3 reads CASSLGDGPLHF. The CDR3 DNA is TGCGCCAGCAGCTTGGGTGACGGACCCCTCCACTTT. The chain employs TRBV5-1 and TRBJ1-6; no clear D. The CDR3 runs to 12 residues. V was pared by 0 bases and J by 12 bases, with 7 bases between. Germline CDR1 and CDR2: SGHRS and YFSETQ.

This clonotype was found many times. This chain connects TRBV6-2 or TRBV6-3 to TRBJ2-7, with D unresolved. The CDR3 spans 12 residues. The V and J ends lost 3 bases and 2 bases respectively, with 5 bases between them. Germline V lookup: CDR1 MNHEY, CDR2 SVGEGT. The CDR3 DNA reads TGTGCCAGCAGTTATCCAACCTACGAGCAGTACTTC. This sequence encodes CASSYPTYEQYF.

This clonotype has a count of ten or more. V is TRBV6-2 or TRBV6-3 and J is TRBJ2-7; 14 bases are a match to TRBD2. CDR3 length equals 17 residues. Germline V gives CDR1 MNHEY, CDR2 SVGEGT. Trimming removed 6 bases from V and 4 bases from J; junction bases left unmatched: 11. CDR3 in DNA: TGTGCCAGCAGCCCTGGGACTAGCGGGAGCTCAAGTTACGAGCAGTACGTC. Amino acid sequence: CASSPGTSGSSSYEQYV.

The chain couples TRBV6-6 to TRBJ2-5; TRBD2 matches at 8 bases. With 5 bases clipped from V and 0 bases from J, the junction kept 11 bases outside the gene matches. Germline V gene lookup returns CDR1 MNHNY and CDR2 SVGAGI (reference sequence). The CDR3 has 17 residues. This CDR3 is CASSPGKVAGYQETQYF. CDR3 nucleotide sequence: TGTGCCAGCAGTCCCGGCAAGGTAGCGGGATACCAAGAGACCCAGTACTTC.

There are many counts of this clonotype. V gene TRBV24-1 combines with J gene TRBJ2-1, with 13 nucleotides matching TRBD2. Trimming took 1 base from V and 9 from J; bases not matched to a gene: 5. The CDR3 loop spans 16 amino acids. CDR1 KGHDR and CDR2 SFDVKD come from the germline V gene. The chain's CDR3 is CATSDFTSGRASEQFF. In nucleotides, the CDR3 is TGTGCCACCAGTGATTTTACTAGCGGGAGGGCCAGTGAGCAGTTCTTC.

This clonotype showed up just a few times. The V call is TRBV11-3, the J call TRBJ2-5; D call uncertain. CDR3 length: 13 residues. The germline CDR1 and CDR2 sequences are SGHNT and YENEEA. The V end lost 3 bases, the J end lost 5 bases, and 10 bases lay between the germline ends. In nucleotides, the CDR3 is TGTGCCAGCAGCTTGACGGTTTGGGAGACCCAGTACTTC. Its protein product is CASSLTVWETQYF.

Many counts were recorded for this clonotype. V is TRBV12-3 or TRBV12-4 and J is TRBJ1-1; D call uncertain. This CDR3 contains 13 residues. Deletions cut 6 bases from V and 3 bases from J, with 11 bases between. The CDR3 is CASSHRGDTEAFF. In DNA, the CDR3 is TGTGCCAGCAGCCACAGAGGCGACACTGAAGCTTTCTTT.